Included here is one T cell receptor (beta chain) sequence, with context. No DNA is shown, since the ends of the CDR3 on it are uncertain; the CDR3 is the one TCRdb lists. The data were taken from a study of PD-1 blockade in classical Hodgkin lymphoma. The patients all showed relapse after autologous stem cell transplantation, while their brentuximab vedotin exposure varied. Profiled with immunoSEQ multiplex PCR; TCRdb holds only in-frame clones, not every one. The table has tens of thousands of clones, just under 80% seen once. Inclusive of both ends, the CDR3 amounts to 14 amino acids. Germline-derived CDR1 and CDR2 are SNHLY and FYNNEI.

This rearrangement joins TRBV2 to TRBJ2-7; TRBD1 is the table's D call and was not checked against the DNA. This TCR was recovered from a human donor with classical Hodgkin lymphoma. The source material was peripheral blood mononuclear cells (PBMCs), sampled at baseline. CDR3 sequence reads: CASSFFGQGYEQYF.